This TCR beta chain emerged from a study of T-cell memory formation after mild COVID-19 (dated by TCRdb to the early 2020s). Broadly, across the study: TCR sequence clusters from the two donors were found to be largely donor specific. The cohort comprised two young, previously healthy adult volunteers, one female and one male. In a couple of donors, T-cell clones that expanded and contracted after mild COVID-19 were followed by sequencing TCRalpha and TCRbeta repertoires longitudinally.

Overall study results and their limits: Some responding clones were detected in pre-infection memory, suggesting pre-existing cross-reactive memory T cells joined the SARS-CoV-2 response. Clones that contracted from day 15 to 85 showed balanced CD4/CD8 phenotypes, whereas a second wave of clones that expanded from day 15 to 37 leaned towards CD4+. Contracting CD4+ clones were found mainly in CM and EM memory subsets, while CD8+ clones were enriched in EMRA. SARS-CoV-2 specificity of the second-wave clones peaking on day 37 was not confirmed. The study covered only a couple of mild cases, and larger cohorts including severe cases with pre-infection samples were considered necessary.

Instrument used: Illumina NovaSeq 6000. TCRalpha and TCRbeta cDNA libraries were built by 5'RACE with constant-segment primers, adding sample barcodes and unique molecular identifiers. RNA was extracted from every sample with Trizol reagent. Libraries were amplified in two PCR steps, with a second sample barcode and Illumina TruSeq adapters added in the second step. Libraries were sequenced on an Illumina NovaSeq with 2 x 150 bp paired-end reads. Turning to the authors' computational methods: The reads were demultiplexed and collapsed into UMI-guided consensus sequences using migec v1.2.7. With mixcr v2.1.11, UMI consensuses were aligned to TRA and TRB V and J templates and assembled into clonotypes. A clonotype was counted as expanded or contracted only when both edgeR and NoisET called the clonotype significant, with the noise models trained on biological replicates. edgeR calls used a false discovery rate-adjusted p below 0.01 and a log2 fold-change threshold of 1. As an exploratory analysis of dynamics, PCA with hierarchical clustering was applied to max-normalized trajectories of the 1000 most abundant clonotypes. Each responding clone was given a CD4 or CD8 phenotype based on the CD4+ and CD8+ repertoires, which had been sequenced separately. TCRdb ran its own pipeline on the public reads, namely fastp trimming at Q25 and MiXCR clone calling, and kept in-frame beta chains. All rows with the same CDR3 protein become a single entry with the most common DNA and genes. The V and J calls reflect TCRdb's pipeline rather than the authors' work. This sample gives 500,000 to 650,000 distinct CDR3 sequences in total; approximately 21% of them show up just once. The ten largest clones represent approximately 8.4% of the sample.

PBMCs were isolated by Ficoll-Paque density gradient centrifugation. In the case of this clonotype: Its binding antigen is unknown. Base qualities are not recorded, but no much larger clone differs from it by a single base.

From cysteine to phenylalanine, the CDR3 is 20 amino acids long. Just the 60-base CDR3 DNA is kept, in frame starting at base 1. Per the germline V gene, KGHDR is the CDR1 and SFDVKD is the CDR2. V lost 3 bases and J lost 6 bases, and the count of bases not matched to a germline gene is 16. The sample taken for sequencing was PBMCs or a T cell subset sorted from them (not recorded which). The chain uses TRBV24-1 and TRBJ2-2, and 12 junctional nucleotides match TRBD1. The sequence came from an adult woman who had mild COVID-19 (a few samples of this study predate the infection). The sample titles of this study are shuffled in the database, so cell type and time point are left out; the donor was told from shared clones. DNA sequence: TGTGCCACCAGTGATCCCACAGATCAACCGGGACAGGGGGCCCCCGGGGAGCTGTTTTTT. It is translated as CATSDPTDQPGQGAPGELFF.